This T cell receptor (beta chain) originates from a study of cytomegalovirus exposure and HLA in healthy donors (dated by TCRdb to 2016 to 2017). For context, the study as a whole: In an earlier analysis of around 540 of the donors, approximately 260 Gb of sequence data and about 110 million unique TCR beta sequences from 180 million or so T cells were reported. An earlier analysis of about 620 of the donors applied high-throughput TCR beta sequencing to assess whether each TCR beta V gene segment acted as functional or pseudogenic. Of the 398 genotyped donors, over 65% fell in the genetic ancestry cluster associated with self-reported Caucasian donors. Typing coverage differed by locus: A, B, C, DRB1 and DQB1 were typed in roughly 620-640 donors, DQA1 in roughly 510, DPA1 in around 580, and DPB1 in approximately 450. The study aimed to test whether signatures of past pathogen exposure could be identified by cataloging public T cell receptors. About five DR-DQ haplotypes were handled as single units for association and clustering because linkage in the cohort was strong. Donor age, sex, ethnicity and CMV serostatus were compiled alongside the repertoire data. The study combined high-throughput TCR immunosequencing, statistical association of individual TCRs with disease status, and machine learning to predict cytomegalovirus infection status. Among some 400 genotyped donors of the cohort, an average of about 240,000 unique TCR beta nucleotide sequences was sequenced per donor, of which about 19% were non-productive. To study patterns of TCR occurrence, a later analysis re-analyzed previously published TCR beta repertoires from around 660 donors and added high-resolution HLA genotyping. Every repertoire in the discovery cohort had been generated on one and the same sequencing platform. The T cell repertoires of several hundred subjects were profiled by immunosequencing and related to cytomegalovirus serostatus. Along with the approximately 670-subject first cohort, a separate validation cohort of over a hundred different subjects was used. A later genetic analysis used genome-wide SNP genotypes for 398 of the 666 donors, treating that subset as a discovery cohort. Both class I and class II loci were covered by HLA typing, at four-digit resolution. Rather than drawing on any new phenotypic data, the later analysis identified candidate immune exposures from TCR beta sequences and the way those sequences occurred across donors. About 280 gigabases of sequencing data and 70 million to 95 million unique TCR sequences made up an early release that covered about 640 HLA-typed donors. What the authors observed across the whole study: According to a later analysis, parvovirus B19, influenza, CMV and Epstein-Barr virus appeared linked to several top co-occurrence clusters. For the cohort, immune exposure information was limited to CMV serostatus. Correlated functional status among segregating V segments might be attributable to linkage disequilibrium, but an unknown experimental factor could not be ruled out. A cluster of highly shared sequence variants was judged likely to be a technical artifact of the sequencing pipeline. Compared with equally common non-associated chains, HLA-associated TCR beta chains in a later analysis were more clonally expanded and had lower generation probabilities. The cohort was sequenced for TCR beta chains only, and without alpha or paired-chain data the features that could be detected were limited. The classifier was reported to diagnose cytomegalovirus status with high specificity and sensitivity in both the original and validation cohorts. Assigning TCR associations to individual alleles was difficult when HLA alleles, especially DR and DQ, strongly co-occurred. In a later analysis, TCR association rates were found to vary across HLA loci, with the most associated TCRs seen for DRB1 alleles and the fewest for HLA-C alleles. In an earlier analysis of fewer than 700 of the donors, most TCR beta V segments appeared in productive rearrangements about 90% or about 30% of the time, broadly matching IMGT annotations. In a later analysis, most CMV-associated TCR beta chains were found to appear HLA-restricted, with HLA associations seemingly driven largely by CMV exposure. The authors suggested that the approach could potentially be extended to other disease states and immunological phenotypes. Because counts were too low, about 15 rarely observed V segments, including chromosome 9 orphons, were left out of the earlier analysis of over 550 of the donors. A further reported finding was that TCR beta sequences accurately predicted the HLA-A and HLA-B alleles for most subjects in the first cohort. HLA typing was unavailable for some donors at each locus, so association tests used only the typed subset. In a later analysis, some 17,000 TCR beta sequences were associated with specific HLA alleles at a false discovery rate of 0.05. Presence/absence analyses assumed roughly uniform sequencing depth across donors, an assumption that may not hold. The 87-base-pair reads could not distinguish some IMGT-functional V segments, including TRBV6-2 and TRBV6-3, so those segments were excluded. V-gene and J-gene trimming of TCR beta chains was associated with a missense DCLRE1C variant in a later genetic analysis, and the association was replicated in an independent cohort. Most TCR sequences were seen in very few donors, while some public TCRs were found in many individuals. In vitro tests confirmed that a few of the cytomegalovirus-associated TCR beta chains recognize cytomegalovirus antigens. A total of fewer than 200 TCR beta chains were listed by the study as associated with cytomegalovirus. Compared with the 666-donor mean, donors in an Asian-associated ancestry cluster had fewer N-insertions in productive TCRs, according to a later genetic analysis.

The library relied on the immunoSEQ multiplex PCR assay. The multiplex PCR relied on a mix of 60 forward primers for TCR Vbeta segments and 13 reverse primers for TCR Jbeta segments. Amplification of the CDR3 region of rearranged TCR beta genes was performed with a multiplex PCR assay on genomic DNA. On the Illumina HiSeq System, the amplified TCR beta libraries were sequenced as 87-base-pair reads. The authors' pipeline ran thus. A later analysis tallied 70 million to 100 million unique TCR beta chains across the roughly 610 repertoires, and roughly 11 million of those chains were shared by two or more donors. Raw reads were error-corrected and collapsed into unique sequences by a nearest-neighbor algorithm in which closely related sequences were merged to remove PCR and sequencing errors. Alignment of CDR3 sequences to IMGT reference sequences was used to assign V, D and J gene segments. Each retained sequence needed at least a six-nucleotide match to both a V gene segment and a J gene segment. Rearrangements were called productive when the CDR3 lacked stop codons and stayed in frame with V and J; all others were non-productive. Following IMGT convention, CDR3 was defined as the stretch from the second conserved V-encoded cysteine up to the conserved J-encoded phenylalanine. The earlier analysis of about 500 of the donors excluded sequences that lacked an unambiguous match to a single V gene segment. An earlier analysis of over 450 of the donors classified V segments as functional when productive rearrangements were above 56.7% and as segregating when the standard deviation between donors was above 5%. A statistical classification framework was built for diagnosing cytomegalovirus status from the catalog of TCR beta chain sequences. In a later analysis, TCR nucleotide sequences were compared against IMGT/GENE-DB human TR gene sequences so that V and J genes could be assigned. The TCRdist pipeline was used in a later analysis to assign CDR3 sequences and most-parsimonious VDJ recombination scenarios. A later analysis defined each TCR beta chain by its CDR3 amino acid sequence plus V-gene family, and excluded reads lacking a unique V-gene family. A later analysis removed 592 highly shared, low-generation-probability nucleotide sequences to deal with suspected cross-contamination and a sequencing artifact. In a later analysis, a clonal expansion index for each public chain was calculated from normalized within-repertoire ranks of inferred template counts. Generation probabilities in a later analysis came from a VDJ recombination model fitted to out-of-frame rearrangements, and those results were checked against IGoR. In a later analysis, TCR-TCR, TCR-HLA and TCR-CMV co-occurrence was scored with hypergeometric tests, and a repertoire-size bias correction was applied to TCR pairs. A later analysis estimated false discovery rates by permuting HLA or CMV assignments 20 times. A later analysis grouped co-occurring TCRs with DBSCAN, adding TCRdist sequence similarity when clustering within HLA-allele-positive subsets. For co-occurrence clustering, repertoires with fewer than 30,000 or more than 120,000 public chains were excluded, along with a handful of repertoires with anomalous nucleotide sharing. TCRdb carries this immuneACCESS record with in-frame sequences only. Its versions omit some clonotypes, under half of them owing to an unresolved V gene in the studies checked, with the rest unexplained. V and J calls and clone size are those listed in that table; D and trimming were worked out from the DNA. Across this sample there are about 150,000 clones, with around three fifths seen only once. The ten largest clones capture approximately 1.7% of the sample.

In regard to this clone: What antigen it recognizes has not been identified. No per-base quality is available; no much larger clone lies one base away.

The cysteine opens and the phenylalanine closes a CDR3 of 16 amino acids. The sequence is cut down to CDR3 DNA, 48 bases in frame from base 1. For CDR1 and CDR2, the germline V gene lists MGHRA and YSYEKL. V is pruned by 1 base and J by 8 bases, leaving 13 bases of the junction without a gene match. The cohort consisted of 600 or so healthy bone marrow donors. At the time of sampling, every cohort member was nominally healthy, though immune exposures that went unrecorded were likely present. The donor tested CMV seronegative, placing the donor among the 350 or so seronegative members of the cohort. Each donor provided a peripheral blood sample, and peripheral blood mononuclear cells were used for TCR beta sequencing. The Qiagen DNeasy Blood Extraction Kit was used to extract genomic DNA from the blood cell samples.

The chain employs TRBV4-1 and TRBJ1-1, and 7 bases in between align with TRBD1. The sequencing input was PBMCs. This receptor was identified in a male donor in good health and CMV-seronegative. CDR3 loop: CASSQGPRNGQEEAFF. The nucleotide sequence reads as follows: TGCGCCAGCAGCCAAGGGCCCCGAAACGGACAGGAGGAAGCTTTCTTT.